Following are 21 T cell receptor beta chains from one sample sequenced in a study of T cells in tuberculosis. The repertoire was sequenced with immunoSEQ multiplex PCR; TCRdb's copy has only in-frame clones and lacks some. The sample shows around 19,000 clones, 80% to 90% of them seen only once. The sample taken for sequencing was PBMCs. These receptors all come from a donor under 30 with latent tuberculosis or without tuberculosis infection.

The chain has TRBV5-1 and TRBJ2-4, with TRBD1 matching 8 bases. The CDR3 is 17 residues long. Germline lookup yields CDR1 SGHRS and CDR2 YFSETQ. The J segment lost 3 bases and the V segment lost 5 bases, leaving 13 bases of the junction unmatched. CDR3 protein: CASRGGQGSFGKNIQYF. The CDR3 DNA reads TGCGCCAGCAGAGGAGGACAGGGAAGCTTCGGCAAAAACATTCAGTACTTC.

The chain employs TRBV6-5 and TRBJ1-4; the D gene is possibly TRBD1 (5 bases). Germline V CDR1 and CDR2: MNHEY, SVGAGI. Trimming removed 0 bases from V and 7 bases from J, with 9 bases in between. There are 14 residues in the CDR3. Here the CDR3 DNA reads TGTGCCAGCAGTTACTCGCTACAGGCTGAAAAACTGTTTTTT. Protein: CASSYSLQAEKLFF.

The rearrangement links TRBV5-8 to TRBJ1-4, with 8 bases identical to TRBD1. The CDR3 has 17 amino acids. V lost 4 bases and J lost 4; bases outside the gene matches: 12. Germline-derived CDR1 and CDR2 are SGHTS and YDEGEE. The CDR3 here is CASSLGTGGTNNEKLFF. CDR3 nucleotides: TGTGCCAGCAGCCTAGGGACAGGCGGAACTAATAATGAAAAACTGTTTTTT.

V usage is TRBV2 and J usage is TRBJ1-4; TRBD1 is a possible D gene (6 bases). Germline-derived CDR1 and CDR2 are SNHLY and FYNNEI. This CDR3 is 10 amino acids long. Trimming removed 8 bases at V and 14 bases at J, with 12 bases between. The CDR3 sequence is CASGGNILFF. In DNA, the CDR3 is TGTGCCAGCGGGGGCAATATCCTGTTTTTT.

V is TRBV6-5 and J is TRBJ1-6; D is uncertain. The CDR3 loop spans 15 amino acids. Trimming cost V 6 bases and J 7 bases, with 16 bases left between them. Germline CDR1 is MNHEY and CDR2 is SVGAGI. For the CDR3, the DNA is TGTGCCAGCAGCTTGCAACGGCAGGTGAATTCACCCCTCCACTTT. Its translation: CASSLQRQVNSPLHF.

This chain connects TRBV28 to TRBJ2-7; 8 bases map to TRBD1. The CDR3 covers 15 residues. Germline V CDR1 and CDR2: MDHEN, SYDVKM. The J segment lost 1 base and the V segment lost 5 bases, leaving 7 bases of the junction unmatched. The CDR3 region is CASSRGQDYSYEQYF. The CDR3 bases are TGTGCCAGCAGTAGGGGACAGGACTATTCCTACGAGCAGTACTTC. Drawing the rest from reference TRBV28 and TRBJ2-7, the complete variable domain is DVKVTQSSRYLVKRTGEKVFLECVQDMDHENMFWYRQDPGLGLRLIYFSYDVKMKEKGDIPEGYSVSREKKERFSLILESASTNQTSMYLCASSRGQDYSYEQYFGPGTRLTVT.

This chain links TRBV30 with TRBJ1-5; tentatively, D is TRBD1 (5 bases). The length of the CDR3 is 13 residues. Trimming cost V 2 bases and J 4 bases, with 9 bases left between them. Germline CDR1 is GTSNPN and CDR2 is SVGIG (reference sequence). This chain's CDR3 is CAWSKGQNQPQHF. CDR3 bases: TGTGCCTGGAGTAAGGGGCAGAATCAGCCCCAGCATTTT.

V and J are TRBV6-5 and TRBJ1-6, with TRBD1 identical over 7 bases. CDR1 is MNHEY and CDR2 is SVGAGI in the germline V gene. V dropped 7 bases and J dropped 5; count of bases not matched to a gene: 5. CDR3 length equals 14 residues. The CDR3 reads CASTIGTDNSPLHF. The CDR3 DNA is TGTGCCAGCACTATAGGGACAGATAATTCACCCCTCCACTTT.

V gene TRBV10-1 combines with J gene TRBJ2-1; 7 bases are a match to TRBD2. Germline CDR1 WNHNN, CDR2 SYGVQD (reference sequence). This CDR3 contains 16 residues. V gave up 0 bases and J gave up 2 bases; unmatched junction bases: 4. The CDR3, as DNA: TGCGCCAGCAGTGAGTCTCCAGGGAGGGCCTACAATGAGCAGTTCTTC. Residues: CASSESPGRAYNEQFF.

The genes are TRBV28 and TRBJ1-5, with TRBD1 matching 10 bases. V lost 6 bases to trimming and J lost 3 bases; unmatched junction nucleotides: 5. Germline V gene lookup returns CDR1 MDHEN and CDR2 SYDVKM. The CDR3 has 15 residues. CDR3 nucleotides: TGTGCCAGCAGCCTGGACAGGGGGAACAATCAGCCCCAGCATTTT. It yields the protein CASSLDRGNNQPQHF.

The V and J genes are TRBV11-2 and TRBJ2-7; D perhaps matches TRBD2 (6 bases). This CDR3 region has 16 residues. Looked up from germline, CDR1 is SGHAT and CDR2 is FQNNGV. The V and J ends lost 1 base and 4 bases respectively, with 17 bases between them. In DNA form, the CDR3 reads TGTGCCAGCAGCTTAGGAGGGGCGGGACGCTGGTACGAGCAGTACTTC. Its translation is CASSLGGAGRWYEQYF.

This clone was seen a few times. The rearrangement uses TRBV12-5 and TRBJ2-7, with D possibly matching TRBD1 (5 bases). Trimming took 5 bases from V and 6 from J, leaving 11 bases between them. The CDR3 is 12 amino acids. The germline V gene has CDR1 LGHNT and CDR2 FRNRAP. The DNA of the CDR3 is TGTGCTAGTGGTATCCAGGGTTTCGAGCAGTACTTC. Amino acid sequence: CASGIQGFEQYF.

CDR3 DNA sequence: TGTGCCAGCAGTCAAACAGGGGGATCCGAGCAGTACTTC. This sequence encodes CASSQTGGSEQYF. The chain has TRBV6-5 and TRBJ2-7; 8 nucleotides line up with TRBD1. This CDR3 contains 13 residues. V was clipped by 5 bases and J by 6 bases; unmatched bases: 6. The V gene's germline CDR1 is MNHEY and CDR2 SVGAGI.

The DNA for the CDR3 is TGTGCCAGCAGCTTGGGGACAGGCCGCGAGCAGTACTTC. Translation: CASSLGTGREQYF. This sequence joins TRBV5-6 and TRBJ2-7; 7 bases align to TRBD1. CDR3 size: 13 residues. Germline assignment: CDR1 SGHDT and CDR2 YYEEEE. The trim removed 0 bases at V and 6 bases at J, leaving 3 bases unmatched. Combining the CDR3 with reference TRBV5-6 and TRBJ2-7 gives the whole variable domain DAGVTQSPTHLIKTRGQQVTLRCSPKSGHDTVSWYQQALGQGPQFIFQYYEEEERQRGNFPDRFSGHQFPNYSSELNVNALLLGDSALYLCASSLGTGREQYFGPGTRLTVT.

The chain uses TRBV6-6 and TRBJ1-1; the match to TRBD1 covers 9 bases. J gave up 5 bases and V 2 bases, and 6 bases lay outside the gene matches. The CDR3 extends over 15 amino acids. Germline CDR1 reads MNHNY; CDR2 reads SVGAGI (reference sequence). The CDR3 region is CASSYAGTGRTEAFF. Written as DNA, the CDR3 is TGTGCCAGCAGTTACGCCGGGACAGGGAGGACTGAAGCTTTCTTT.

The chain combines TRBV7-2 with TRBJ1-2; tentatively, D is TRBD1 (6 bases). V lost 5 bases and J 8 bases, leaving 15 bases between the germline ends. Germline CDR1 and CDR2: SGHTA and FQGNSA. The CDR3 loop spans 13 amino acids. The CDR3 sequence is CASSPNRGSGYTF. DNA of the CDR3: TGTGCCAGCAGCCCAAATAGGGGGAGCGGCTACACCTTC.

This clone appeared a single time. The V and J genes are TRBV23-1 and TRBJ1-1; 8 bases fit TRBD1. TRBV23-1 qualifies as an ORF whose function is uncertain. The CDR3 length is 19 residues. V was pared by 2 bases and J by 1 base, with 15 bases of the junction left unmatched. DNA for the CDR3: TGCGCCAGCAGTCAACTGGATGGGCAGGGGGCGAAGAAGAACACTGAAGCTTTCTTT. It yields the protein CASSQLDGQGAKKNTEAFF.

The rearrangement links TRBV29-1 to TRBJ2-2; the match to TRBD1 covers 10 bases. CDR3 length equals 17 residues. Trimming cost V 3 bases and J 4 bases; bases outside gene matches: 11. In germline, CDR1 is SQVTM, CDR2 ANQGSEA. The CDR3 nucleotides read TGCAGCGTTGAGGGGGGACAGGGGAAGGGCGTCACCGGGGAGCTGTTTTTT. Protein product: CSVEGGQGKGVTGELFF.

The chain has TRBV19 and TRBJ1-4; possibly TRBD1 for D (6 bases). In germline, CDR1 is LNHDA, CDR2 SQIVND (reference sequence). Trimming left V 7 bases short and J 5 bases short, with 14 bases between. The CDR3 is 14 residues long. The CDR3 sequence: CASTSRQENEKLFF. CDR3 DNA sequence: TGTGCCAGTACCTCAAGACAGGAGAATGAAAAACTGTTTTTT.

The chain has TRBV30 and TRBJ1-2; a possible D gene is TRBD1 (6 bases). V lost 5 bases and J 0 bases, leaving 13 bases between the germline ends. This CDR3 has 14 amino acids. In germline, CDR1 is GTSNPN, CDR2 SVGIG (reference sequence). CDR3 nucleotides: TGTGCCTGGGGGCGGGGGCCCTCTAACTATGGCTACACCTTC. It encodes CAWGRGPSNYGYTF.

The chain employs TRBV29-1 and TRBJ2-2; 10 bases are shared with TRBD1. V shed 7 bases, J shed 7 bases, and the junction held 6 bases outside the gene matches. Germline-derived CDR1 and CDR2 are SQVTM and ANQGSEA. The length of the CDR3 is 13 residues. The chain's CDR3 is CSAGDRGVGELFF. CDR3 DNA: TGCAGCGCCGGGGACAGGGGTGTCGGGGAGCTGTTTTTT.